The 26 T cell receptor beta chains below come from one sample, sequenced in a study of control samples from healthy donors and cancer patients. The protocol was immunoSEQ multiplex PCR, while the TCRdb copy is restricted to in-frame clones and leaves out a portion. The table records over 60,000 clones, 70% to 90% of them present only once. Sequenced sample: PBMCs. The receptors shown here come from a woman between 55 and 75 years old with head and neck cancer.

This chain joins TRBV6-6 and TRBJ2-7; TRBD1 matches 10 bases. The ends lost 5 bases at V and 7 bases at J; junction bases unmatched: 2. The CDR3 extends over 12 amino acids. In germline, CDR1 is MNHNY, CDR2 SVGAGI (reference sequence). The CDR3 sequence is CASSDRGREQYF. The CDR3, as DNA: TGTGCCAGCAGTGACAGGGGGCGTGAGCAGTACTTC.

The chain carries TRBV24-1 and TRBJ2-7, with D perhaps assigned TRBD1 or TRBD2 (5 bases each). This CDR3 spans 17 amino acids. Germline CDR1 is KGHDR and CDR2 is SFDVKD. Trimming left V 5 bases short and J 2 bases short, with 21 bases between. DNA for the CDR3: TGTGCCACCAGTGTCCCGAAGGGGTCGGGGAGAACCTACGAGCAGTACTTC. Its protein is CATSVPKGSGRTYEQYF.

This sequence joins TRBV28 and TRBJ2-3; TRBD2 agrees at 9 bases. V shed 6 bases and J 1 base; nucleotides not matched to a gene: 2. CDR1 is MDHEN, CDR2 SYDVKM, per germline. The CDR3 extends over 14 amino acids. The CDR3 sequence: CASRPSGGTDTQYF. The CDR3 nucleotides are TGTGCCAGCAGGCCTAGCGGGGGCACAGATACGCAGTATTTT.

This rearrangement joins TRBV9 to TRBJ2-7, with TRBD2 matching 7 bases. Germline loops: CDR1 SGDLS, CDR2 YYNGEE. V dropped 0 bases and J dropped 4; count of bases not matched to a gene: 13. The CDR3 is 17 residues long. The DNA of the CDR3 is TGTGCCAGCAGCGTAGCCCCCTCCCCGGCGGGAGTGTACGAGCAGTACTTC. It encodes CASSVAPSPAGVYEQYF.

V is TRBV27 and J is TRBJ2-1; D ambiguous. CDR1 and CDR2 (germline): MNHEY, SMNVEV (reference sequence). CDR3 length: 13 amino acids. V shed 5 bases and J shed 8 bases, with 13 bases lying between them. The CDR3 is CASSTGPLDEQFF. Written as DNA, the CDR3 is TGTGCCAGCAGTACCGGACCGCTGGATGAGCAGTTCTTC.

The CDR3 DNA reads TGTGCCAGCAGCTTAGCGGGAGGGACTTACAATGAGCAGTTCTTC. Its translation: CASSLAGGTYNEQFF. The J gene is TRBJ2-1, the V gene TRBV11-2; 8 bases fit TRBD2. V shed 1 base, J shed 4 bases, and the junction held 3 bases outside the gene matches. The CDR3 loop spans 15 amino acids. CDR1 is SGHAT and CDR2 is FQNNGV in the germline V gene.

The V gene is TRBV30, the J gene TRBJ1-1; 10 bases line up with TRBD1. The V gene's germline CDR1 is GTSNPN and CDR2 SVGIG (reference sequence). V shed 5 bases, J shed 7 bases, and the junction held 4 bases outside the gene matches. The CDR3 has 12 residues. CDR3 residues: CAWGGQGLEAFF. DNA of the CDR3: TGTGCCTGGGGGGGACAGGGGCTTGAAGCTTTCTTT. Full variable domain (rest looked up from reference TRBV30 and TRBJ1-1): SQTIHQWPATLVQPVGSPLSLECTVEGTSNPNLYWYRQAAGRGLQLLFYSVGIGQISSEVPQNLSASRPQDRQFILSSKKLLLSDSGFYLCAWGGQGLEAFFGQGTRLTVV.

The chain combines TRBV11-2 with TRBJ1-5; D gene uncertain. The CDR3 extends over 14 amino acids. The V gene lost 0 bases and the J gene lost 5 bases, with 8 bases spanning the gap. CDR1 SGHAT and CDR2 FQNNGV come from the germline V gene. CDR3 sequence reads: CASSLDPTDQPQHF. The CDR3 DNA follows: TGTGCCAGCAGCTTAGATCCAACTGATCAGCCCCAGCATTTT.

The chain uses TRBV2 and TRBJ1-4; D call uncertain. The CDR3 is 14 residues long. Germline CDR1 and CDR2: SNHLY and FYNNEI. The V gene lost 4 bases and the J gene lost 8 bases, with 14 bases spanning the gap. This CDR3 is CASSVGPRGEKLFF. The CDR3 region has the DNA TGTGCCAGCAGTGTCGGTCCCCGGGGAGAAAAACTGTTTTTT.

This chain uses TRBV4-2 with TRBJ1-2; 7 bases match TRBD1. The CDR3 is 15 amino acids. V dropped 4 bases and J dropped 1; count of bases not matched to a gene: 6. Germline V gives CDR1 LGHNA, CDR2 YNFKEQ. The CDR3 region is CASSPPGQSNYGYTF. Here the CDR3 DNA reads TGTGCCAGCAGCCCTCCGGGACAGAGTAACTATGGCTACACCTTC.

The CDR3, as DNA: TGTGCCAGCAGTCGCAACTTCATACAGGCTGAGCAGTACTTC. Its translation is CASSRNFIQAEQYF. The rearrangement uses TRBV28 and TRBJ2-7, with D perhaps matching TRBD1 (5 bases). The V gene's germline CDR1 is MDHEN and CDR2 SYDVKM. V was clipped by 5 bases and J by 7 bases, with 18 bases between them. CDR3 length: 14 residues.

The chain couples TRBV19 to TRBJ2-3, with unresolved D. This CDR3 contains 14 residues. Trimming took 5 bases from V and 4 from J, leaving 13 bases between them. The germline V gene encodes CDR1 LNHDA and CDR2 SQIVND (reference sequence). Written as DNA, the CDR3 is TGTGCCAGTAGTGGAATGAGAACCGCAGATACGCAGTATTTT. This gives the protein CASSGMRTADTQYF.

The count of this clone is one. The rearrangement uses TRBV27 and TRBJ1-4, with D tentatively TRBD1 (5 bases). CDR3 length equals 13 residues. V was cut by 3 bases and J by 7 bases, with 9 bases left in between. CDR1 and CDR2 (germline): MNHEY, SMNVEV (reference sequence). The CDR3 sequence: CASSFRQGEKLFF. The DNA for the CDR3 is TGTGCCAGCAGTTTTAGGCAGGGTGAAAAACTGTTTTTT.

V and J are TRBV18 and TRBJ2-2; D tentatively fits TRBD1 or TRBD2 (5 bases each). The CDR3 consists of 16 residues. The V and J ends lost 0 bases and 9 bases respectively, with 17 bases between them. Per germline, CDR1 KGHSH and CDR2 LQKENI. The CDR3 DNA reads TGTGCCAGCTCACCACCAGAGGGGACGGTCACTAGGGAGCTGTTTTTT. Translation: CASSPPEGTVTRELFF.

The V call is TRBV19, the J call TRBJ2-1; unclear D gene. The CDR3 runs to 16 residues. Germline CDR1 LNHDA, CDR2 SQIVND (reference sequence). The ends were cut back, 1 base at V and 6 bases at J, with 16 bases in the middle. The CDR3 DNA is TGTGCCAGTAGTATAGGGGCAAACCTACGTGCCAATGAGCAGTTCTTC. Protein product: CASSIGANLRANEQFF.

The V gene is TRBV20-1, the J gene TRBJ1-5, with a possible D match to TRBD1 (6 bases). This CDR3 is 14 amino acids long. Trimming pared 3 bases from V and 9 bases from J, leaving 18 bases between. CDR1 is DFQATT, CDR2 SNEGSKA, per germline (reference sequence). The DNA of the CDR3 is TGCAGTGCTAGTCCGGACAGTTTGATGGGGCCCCAGCATTTT. Translating it yields CSASPDSLMGPQHF.

The chain links TRBV4-1 to TRBJ2-3, with 7 bases lining up with TRBD2. V shed 3 bases and J 0 bases; nucleotides not matched to a gene: 12. Germline CDR1 reads MGHRA; CDR2 reads YSYEKL. CDR3 length equals 18 residues. In nucleotides, the CDR3 is TGCGCCAGCAGCCACCCATCCCCCGGGGGGACTAGCACAGATACGCAGTATTTT. Amino acids: CASSHPSPGGTSTDTQYF.

The chain combines TRBV4-3 with TRBJ2-2, with 8 bases matching TRBD2. Trimming took 0 bases from V and 6 from J; bases not matched to a gene: 9. From germline, CDR1 is LGHNA and CDR2 YSLEER. This CDR3 spans 17 amino acids. The CDR3 coding sequence is TGCGCCAGCAGCCAAGAACGAGTCGCAGCGGGAGCCGGGGAGCTGTTTTTT. It codes for CASSQERVAAGAGELFF.

This clone was seen only once. The chain carries TRBV6-5 and TRBJ1-1; D call uncertain. Trimming left V 7 bases short and J 4 bases short, with 16 bases between. The CDR3 spans 14 residues. Germline CDR1 is MNHEY and CDR2 is SVGAGI. CDR3 DNA sequence: TGTGCCAGCAAAAAAGCGGACGGAAGCACTGAAGCTTTCTTT. The encoded protein is CASKKADGSTEAFF.

The rearrangement links TRBV5-1 to TRBJ2-7; D might be TRBD1 (6 bases). Germline loops: CDR1 SGHRS, CDR2 YFSETQ. The ends were cut back, 0 bases at V and 0 bases at J, with 10 bases in the middle. The CDR3 has 15 amino acids. DNA of the CDR3: TGCGCCAGCAGCTTGGTCATAGGGGGCTCCTACGAGCAGTACTTC. This sequence encodes CASSLVIGGSYEQYF.

The genes are TRBV5-4 and TRBJ1-4, with TRBD1 matching 7 bases. V lost 1 base and J lost 8; bases outside the gene matches: 8. The CDR3 sequence is 15 residues long. Per germline, CDR1 SGHNT and CDR2 YYREEE (reference sequence). The CDR3 sequence: CASSLTAGGREKLFF. The CDR3 DNA follows: TGTGCCAGCAGCTTGACGGCAGGGGGGCGCGAAAAACTGTTTTTT. The full variable domain, in which reference TRBV5-4 and TRBJ1-4 provide the parts outside the CDR3, is ETGVTQSPTHLIKTRGQQVTLRCSSQSGHNTVSWYQQALGQGPQFIFQYYREEENGRGNFPPRFSGLQFPNYSSELNVNALELDDSALYLCASSLTAGGREKLFFGSGTQLSVL.

This clone was seen repeatedly, ten times or more. The chain uses TRBV5-6 and TRBJ2-1; D gene unclear. Germline V CDR1 and CDR2: SGHDT, YYEEEE. The CDR3 consists of 16 residues. V gave up 1 base and J gave up 7 bases, with 18 bases separating them. The CDR3 DNA sequence: TGTGCCAGCAGCTTGTCCGGGCTAGAGGTAGCAAATGAGCAGTTCTTC. Protein sequence: CASSLSGLEVANEQFF.

A single count supports this clone. The genes are TRBV14 and TRBJ2-2, with unresolved D. Germline loops: CDR1 SGHDN, CDR2 FVKESK. Trimming took off 1 base at V and 6 bases at J, with 9 bases between the two ends. The CDR3 is made up of 14 amino acids. The CDR3 spells CASSQVGDPGELFF. In DNA form, the CDR3 reads TGTGCCAGCAGCCAAGTTGGCGATCCCGGGGAGCTGTTTTTT.

The chain carries TRBV19 and TRBJ2-7; 9 bases align to TRBD1. The CDR3 loop spans 14 amino acids. V dropped 3 bases and J dropped 6; count of bases not matched to a gene: 6. Per the germline V gene, CDR1 is LNHDA and CDR2 is SQIVND (reference sequence). CDR3 bases: TGTGCCAGTAGTATCGGGACAGGGACCATCGAGCAGTACTTC. Encoded protein: CASSIGTGTIEQYF.

Points on this clone: The conserved phenylalanine or tryptophan is not found at the CDR3 terminus, so this likely reflects a read error. Because the CDR3's place on the DNA is in doubt, the DNA is left out and the CDR3 is given as listed by TCRdb. The genes are TRBV7-9 and TRBJ1-5; the table gives TRBD1 as D, unverified against the DNA. Per germline, CDR1 SEHNR and CDR2 FQNEAQ (reference sequence). The CDR3 numbers 10 amino acids, ends counted. CDR3 sequence: CASSSQLLGR.

The chain couples TRBV6-2 or TRBV6-3 to TRBJ1-5; unclear D gene. Trimming removed 5 bases at V and 1 base at J, with 24 bases between. The CDR3 loop spans 19 amino acids. CDR1 is MNHEY and CDR2 is SVGEGT in the germline V gene. This CDR3 is CASSRFDTSLRGSNQPQHF. CDR3 sequence (DNA): TGTGCCAGCAGTCGCTTCGATACTTCCCTCCGCGGGAGCAATCAGCCCCAGCATTTT.